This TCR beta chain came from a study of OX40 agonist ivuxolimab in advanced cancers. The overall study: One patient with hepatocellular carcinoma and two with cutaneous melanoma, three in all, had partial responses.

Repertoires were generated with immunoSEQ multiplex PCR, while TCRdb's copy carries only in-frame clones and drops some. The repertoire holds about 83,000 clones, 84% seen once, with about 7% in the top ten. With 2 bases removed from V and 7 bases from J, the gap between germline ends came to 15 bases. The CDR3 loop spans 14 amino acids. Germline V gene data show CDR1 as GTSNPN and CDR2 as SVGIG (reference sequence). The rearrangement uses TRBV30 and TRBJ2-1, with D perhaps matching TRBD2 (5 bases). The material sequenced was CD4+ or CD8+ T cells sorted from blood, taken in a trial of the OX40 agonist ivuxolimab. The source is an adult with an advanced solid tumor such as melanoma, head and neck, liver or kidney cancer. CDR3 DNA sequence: TGTGCCTGGAGTTACAGCGGCAGGAGGAATGAGCAGTTCTTC. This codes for CAWSYSGRRNEQFF.